This TCR beta chain appears in the sequencing data of a study of T-cell memory formation after mild COVID-19. Study context: In these data, TCR clusters were largely donor specific. Study-wide findings and caveats: Some clones that responded were present in memory (sampled pre-infection), which suggests cross-reactive memory joined.

The 5'RACE method, run with constant-segment primers, produced TCR alpha and TCR beta cDNA libraries (carrying sample barcodes and UMIs). TCRdb re-called the 5' RACE reads with MiXCR, one entry per CDR3 protein. Of approximately 290,000 distinct CDR3 sequences in the sample, 15% to 20% were seen once. For this clonotype: Its antigen is unknown.

The TCR comes from a young man who had mild COVID-19 (a few samples of this study predate the infection). Cell type and time point are not known. Sequencing input: PBMCs or a T cell subset sorted from them (not recorded which).

The CDR3 sequence: CASSLEGRDIQYF. As DNA, the CDR3 is TGTGCCAGCAGTTTAGAAGGACGGGACATTCAGTACTTC. This chain links TRBV12-3 or TRBV12-4 with TRBJ2-4, with D unresolved. V was trimmed by 1 base and J by 8 bases, leaving 9 bases between them. The CDR3 totals 13 residues.